One sample yielded the 2 T cell receptor beta chains listed below, sequenced in a study of glioma-infiltrating T cells after dendritic cell vaccination. Noted time point: after dendritic cell vaccination, including at tumor progression/relapse. Clones were sequenced by immunoSEQ multiplex PCR, and TCRdb holds only the in-frame ones, with some missing. The sample yields more than 75,000 clones, around 83% seen once. The sequencing used blood, collected after dendritic cell vaccination. These TCRs come from a human donor with glioblastoma.

This clone has only one observation. V usage is TRBV6-1 and J usage is TRBJ2-2; unclear D gene. Germline V lookup: CDR1 MNHNS, CDR2 SASEGT. The germline V and J ends were trimmed by 2 bases and 7 bases, with 11 bases remaining between them. The CDR3 length is 14 residues. The CDR3 here is CASSERGIIGELFF. The CDR3 nucleotides are TGTGCCAGCAGTGAACGCGGCATCATCGGGGAGCTGTTTTTT.

J is TRBJ2-3 and V is TRBV6-5; perhaps TRBD1 as D (6 bases). Germline-derived CDR1 and CDR2 are MNHEY and SVGAGI. The CDR3 is 15 amino acids. The V end lost 7 bases, the J end lost 1 base, and 15 bases lay between the germline ends. The CDR3 sequence: CASNLRGGRTDTQYF. The CDR3 coding sequence is TGTGCCAGCAACCTGAGAGGGGGACGCACAGATACGCAGTATTTT.